The sequence of this T cell receptor beta chain was determined in a study of OX40 agonist ivuxolimab in advanced cancers. Overall study: The mean age was roughly 60 years, ranging from about 23 to 79, with 65% to 90% of participants male. Whole-study findings and limits: Expanded clones were, on average, more numerous among CD8+ T cells than CD4+.

Points on this clone: Antigen specificity is unknown.

CDR3 length equals 14 residues. V was cut by 0 bases and J by 10 bases, with 14 bases left in between. CDR1 and CDR2 (germline): LGHNA, YNFKEQ. Libraries were prepared by immunoSEQ multiplex PCR; TCRdb keeps only in-frame clonotypes and omits some of them. This table holds tens of thousands of clones, about 93% found once. Patients were ruled out by autoimmune disease history or systemic immunosuppression. The chain carries TRBV4-2 and TRBJ2-3, with D perhaps given as TRBD1 or TRBD2 (5 bases each). This TCR was recovered from an adult with an advanced solid tumor such as melanoma, head and neck, liver or kidney cancer. The sample here was CD4+ or CD8+ T cells sorted from blood, taken in a trial of the OX40 agonist ivuxolimab. CDR3 protein: CASSQDRSGLSQYF. The CDR3 bases are TGTGCCAGCAGCCAAGATCGGTCGGGGCTATCGCAGTATTTT.